This T cell receptor (beta chain) came from a study of T cells after yellow fever vaccination (dated by TCRdb to between 2017 and 2020). For context, the study as a whole: Libraries from fractions with low cell numbers were prepared with the SMART-Seq v4 Ultra Low Input RNA kit. Blood was collected at multiple timepoints before and after primary and secondary immunization, and bulk PBMC replicates and cell subsets were isolated. To follow T-cell clones before and after both primary and booster YFV17D yellow fever vaccination, bulk TCR alpha and beta repertoires underwent longitudinal sequencing. Two healthy male donors, one aged 18 to 30 and one aged 30 to 40 years, made up the cohort. Beyond this particular receptor, the publication reports: Because the study included only a couple of donors, the extent to which the findings can be generalized is limited. FACS-sorted repertoires could contain abundant contaminating clonotypes from the bulk population, so computational filtering was required. After the booster, most of the clones that had expanded following primary vaccination were detected again (roughly 96% of CD4 and 80% to 90% of CD8), which suggests that memory was broadly maintained. The secondary T-cell response was found to be weaker but faster than the primary response, with a peak reached on day 5 rather than on day 15. A small fraction of clonotypes appeared in both the CD4 and CD8 compartments, likely as a result of convergent recombination.

Reading the germline V gene gives CDR1 MNHNS and CDR2 SASEGT. Trimming takes 6 bases from V and 4 bases from J, and the germline ends sit 15 bases apart. Inclusive of the bounding cysteine and phenylalanine, the CDR3 is 14 residues long. The read is trimmed to its CDR3 DNA, 42 bases read in frame from base 1. Reading the label with the study, this specimen's treatment or condition is: live attenuated yellow fever vaccine strain. PBMCs were isolated from peripheral blood using a standard Ficoll-Paque protocol. Dynabeads CD4 and CD8 positive selection kits were used to isolate the CD4 and CD8 T-cell fractions. TriZol was used to extract RNA from bulk PBMCs, CD4 and CD8 fractions, and dextramer-positive and dextramer-negative fractions. Sequencing was performed on an Illumina NovaSeq 6000. TCR cDNA was synthesized by 5'RACE template switching, through which a universal primer site and unique molecular identifiers were introduced. Priming of cDNA synthesis was performed from both the TCR alpha and TCR beta constant segments. Library amplification used two PCR steps, and the second PCR step added sample barcodes and sequencing adapters. Sequencing of libraries was performed on Illumina HiSeq 2500 (2x100 bp) or NovaSeq (2x150 bp). For the original study's pipeline: Demultiplexing of reads and collapsing into UMI consensus sequences were performed with MIGEC, and V(D)J alignment was carried out with MiXCR. Vaccine-responding clonotypes were identified with edgeR using replicate PBMC samples, with FDR below 0.01 and a log2 fold change above 5 up to day 15 being required. Each bulk clonotype received a CD4 or CD8 identity based on whether the sequenced CD4 or CD8 repertoire contained that clonotype at higher abundance. TCRdb cleaned the public reads at Q25 with fastp, built clones with MiXCR and kept in-frame beta chains. Identical CDR3 protein sequences are pooled into one entry, listed with their most common genes and DNA. The V and J calls were not made by the authors but by TCRdb's processing. Recorded for this sample are 120,000 or so distinct CDR3 sequences; around 15% of them occurred a single time. Roughly 47% of the sample lies in the top ten.

This clonotype has more than one count but fewer than ten. The antigen it binds to is not known. No qualities accompany the bases; no much larger clone lies one base away. Material: CD8+ T cells sorted from PBMCs, obtained 5 days after the yellow fever booster vaccination. The chain is encoded by TRBV6-1 joined to TRBJ1-1; matching of 6 bases hints at TRBD1 as the D gene. The sequence derives from a man younger than 30 who received the YFV17D yellow fever vaccine. The CDR3 reads CASRTYTGFTEAFF. Read as DNA, the sequence is TGTGCCAGCAGAACATACACAGGGTTCACTGAAGCTTTCTTT.